Listed below are T cell receptor beta chains from one sample, sequenced in a study of T cell responses to AZD1222 COVID-19 vaccine. Generated by immunoSEQ multiplex PCR, the TCRdb table keeps only in-frame clones and is missing some. The data contain roughly 150,000 clones, about 90% of them seen just once; the ten biggest clones take up around 0.99%. The sequenced sample was peripheral blood, obtained 28 days after the second AZD1222 dose. Source of these receptors: an adult who received the AZD1222 COVID-19 vaccine. Both conserved end residues are part of each CDR3. The D gene is left open where the match is weak. Clone size is stated in some rows and not others, as once, few, many or a class when expanded.

TGCGCCAGCAGGACAGCCATGAACACTGAAGCTTTCTTT CASRTAMNTEAFF TRBV5-1 - - TRBJ1-1
TGCGCCAGCAGCCACCGGGAACCCGGGCCCTATGGCTACACCTTC CASSHREPGPYGYTF TRBV4-1 - - TRBJ1-2
TGTGCCAGCAGCGGACAGGGGCGACTCCTAGGCTACACCTTC CASSGQGRLLGYTF TRBV2 - TRBD1 TRBJ1-2
TGTGCCAGCAGCGGGGCAGCAACTAATGAAAAACTGTTTTTT CASSGAATNEKLFF TRBV3-1/TRBV3-2 - - TRBJ1-4
TGTGCTAGTGGTTTGTACGGGTTGTCCATATATTTT CASGLYGLSIYF TRBV12-5 - - TRBJ1-3
TGTGCCAGCAGTGAACAGGACGCCTACGAGCAGTACTTC CASSEQDAYEQYF TRBV6-1 - - TRBJ2-7
TGTGCCAGCAGCTTTGGGCAGGTCTATGGCTACACCTTC CASSFGQVYGYTF TRBV5-4 - - TRBJ1-2
TGTGCCAGCAGCCGTGACAGTTTCTCCTACGAGCAGTACTTC CASSRDSFSYEQYF TRBV5-5 - - TRBJ2-7
TGTGCGGCAGGGGGCACCTATGGCTACACCTTC CAAGGTYGYTF TRBV6-5 once TRBD1 TRBJ1-2
TGCGCCAGCAGCCAAGTTTTTCCGGGACGGACCAGCAAAGGGCAGTTCTTC CASSQVFPGRTSKGQFF TRBV4-1 few - TRBJ2-1
TGTGCCAGCAGCTCACAACGACAGGGGGCCGGGGAAAAACTGTTTTTT CASSSQRQGAGEKLFF TRBV7-2 - TRBD1 TRBJ1-4
TGTGCCAGCAGTGCCGACAGACCGAGCTCCTATAATTCACCCCTCCACTTT CASSADRPSSYNSPLHF TRBV2 - - TRBJ1-6
TGCGCCAGCAGCTTGAACAGGGGATCCTATGGCTACACCTTC CASSLNRGSYGYTF TRBV5-1 - TRBD1 TRBJ1-2
TGTGCCAGCAGTTCCGCTGTGACAGCCCTCCTAACTGAAGCTTTCTTT CASSSAVTALLTEAFF TRBV6-5 - - TRBJ1-1
TGTGCCACCGTGGGGGAGAACACTGAAGCTTTCTTT CATVGENTEAFF TRBV24-1 - - TRBJ1-1
TGTGCCAGCAGTTACAGGACTAACTATGGCTACACCTTC CASSYRTNYGYTF TRBV6-5 - - TRBJ1-2
TGCGCCAGCAGCCAAGAAGTAACGGTCCTTAATGAAAAACTGTTTTTT CASSQEVTVLNEKLFF TRBV4-1 - - TRBJ1-4
TGTGCCAGCAGAGTCCTCGAGAGCAATGAGCTGTTCTTC CASRVLESNELFF TRBV27 once - TRBJ2-1
TGTGCCAGCATCGAAACCCGTCGTTACAATGAGCAGTTCTTC CASIETRRYNEQFF TRBV7-9 - - TRBJ2-1
TGCGCCAGCATGCGGGTGAATGAAGGCTACACCTTC CASMRVNEGYTF TRBV5-1 - - TRBJ1-2
TGCGCCAGCAGCCCGGGGGGGTCCAATGAAAAACTGTTTTTT CASSPGGSNEKLFF TRBV5-1 - - TRBJ1-4
TGTGCCAGCAACCTGAGGGCTAGCGGATTGAGCTCCTACAATGAGCAGTTCTTC CASNLRASGLSSYNEQFF TRBV27 - TRBD2 TRBJ2-1
TGTGCCAGCAGTTTGGGACAGGGGTATGGCTACACCTTC CASSLGQGYGYTF TRBV2 - TRBD1 TRBJ1-2
TGCGCCAGCAGCCTACTCGCGAGGACAGGCAATTCACCCCTCCACTTT CASSLLARTGNSPLHF TRBV5-1 - TRBD1 TRBJ1-6
TGCAGCGCTAAAACGACAGGGAGCGGCTACACCTTC CSAKTTGSGYTF TRBV29-1 - TRBD1 TRBJ1-2
TGCGCCAGCAGCTCTCTTGGGGGTGACACTGAAGCTTTCTTT CASSSLGGDTEAFF TRBV5-1 - - TRBJ1-1
TGTGCCTGGGCTATGACAGGCTCTGGAAACACCATATATTTT CAWAMTGSGNTIYF TRBV30 - - TRBJ1-3
TGCGCCAGCAGCTCAGGACGGGAAAACATTCAGTACTTC CASSSGRENIQYF TRBV5-1 - - TRBJ2-4
TGTGCCAGTAGTATCATTCACGGGCAGCCCCAGCATTTT CASSIIHGQPQHF TRBV19 - - TRBJ1-5